This T cell receptor beta chain was recovered during a study of blood T cells in healthy people across ages (dated by TCRdb to between 2014 and 2017). With respect to the entire study: In model experiments, template switching captured about one uniquely barcoded TCR beta cDNA molecule for every two T cells. Age-related changes in TCR beta repertoire diversity were measured in the study by deep sequencing normalized with unique cDNA molecular identifiers. The donors were split into four age groups: young (average around 16 years), middle-aged (over 35), aged (over 55) and long-lived (roughly 86). To avoid experimental bias, donors of different ages were distributed randomly across sequencing lanes. The study analyzed two additional independent replicas of 1 million unique cDNA reads from the same blood draw for two donors, one aged 18 to 29 and one aged 80 or older. General conclusions and limits of the study: Compared with the aged group, more naive CD4+ T cells, fewer expanded clones and increased TCR diversity were shown by the long-lived group, suggesting age selection. Observed TCR beta diversity per million T cells fell roughly linearly with age, and a significant reduction was already apparent by age roughly 40. Estimates of total diversity based on one million sequenced T cells were regarded as lower bounds and as underestimates. Because profiling used bulk unsorted PBMCs, naive and antigen-experienced compartments could not be compared conclusively. Observed TCR beta diversity correlated strongly with the percentage of naive T cells measured by flow cytometry. Because the CMV infection status of the donors was unknown, age-related changes in expanded clonotypes may potentially have been confounded.

The donors were 40 or so Caucasian individuals from Russia, aged roughly 6 to 90 years, who were systemically healthy. Ten milliliters of peripheral blood were drawn from each donor into EDTA-treated Vacutainer tubes. Ficoll-Paque density-gradient centrifugation was used to isolate PBMCs, with at least 7 million per sample. Trizol reagent was used to extract total RNA from PBMCs, with at least 6 micrograms per sample. The percentages of naive CD45RAhigh/CD27high T cells were determined by flow cytometry on a PBMC aliquot from every donor. On this clonotype itself: The antigen it binds to is not known. No much larger clonotype is one base removed from it; base qualities were not supplied.

The protocol used for the library was 5' RACE. Sequencing was carried out with an Illumina HiSeq 2500. A second PCR of about 6 to 11 cycles was performed with a sample-barcoded 5' primer and a J-beta primer mix. Each TCR beta cDNA molecule received a unique molecular identifier from a template-switch 5' adaptor carrying 12 random nucleotides. At least 3 million CDR3-containing paired-end reads were obtained from each sample. The Mint cDNA synthesis kit, primed by a TRBC-specific oligonucleotide, was used to synthesize first-strand cDNA from all RNA. Following uracil-DNA glycosylase treatment, all cDNA underwent a first 18-cycle PCR with the universal primers M1SS and BC2_uni_R. Concerning the study's data processing: For normalization, 1 million high-quality reads were randomly selected from each sample, with every read carrying a distinct molecular identifier. Instead of being binned into consensus sequences, reads with shared molecular identifiers were discarded. MiTCR, set to a Q25 quality threshold and the strictest error-elimination algorithm, was used for CDR3 identification, clonotype clustering and error correction. A nonparametric unseen species model with Euler transformation was used to estimate a lower bound on total TCR beta diversity. TCRdb reprocessing: public reads trimmed at Q25 with fastp, clones called with MiXCR, in-frame beta chains kept. A single entry per CDR3 protein holds the most common genes and DNA from its merged rows. The authors' filters were not applied to this entry. The sample contains about 1.8 million distinct CDR3 sequences, just under 50% of them found a single time. In total, the top ten clones hold around 2.1% of the sample.

Trimming costs V 0 bases and J 5 bases, and their ends lie 6 bases apart. Inclusive of the bounding cysteine and phenylalanine, the CDR3 is 14 residues long. The DNA shown is the 42-base CDR3, in frame from base 1. CDR1 and CDR2 (SGHRS, YFSETQ) derive from the germline V gene. The sample was blood. Recombination linked TRBV5-1 to TRBJ1-6, with the D gene uncertain. This TCR came from a woman aged 40 to 50 in good health. The DNA is TGCGCCAGCAGCTTGGAGATAAATAATTCACCCCTCCACTTT. Translated, this is CASSLEINNSPLHF. Reference TRBV5-1 and TRBJ1-6 genes cover what lies past the CDR3, so the full variable domain is KAGVTQTPRYLIKTRGQQVTLSCSPISGHRSVSWYQQTPGQGLQFLFEYFSETQRNKGNFPGRFSGRQFSNSRSEMNVSTLELGDSALYLCASSLEINNSPLHFGNGTRLTVT.